The T cell receptor (beta chain) described here comes from a study of sequential checkpoint blockade in melanoma. The repertoire was sequenced with immunoSEQ multiplex PCR; TCRdb's copy has only in-frame clones and lacks some. This table holds about 35,000 clones, almost 85% found once. Treatment reported: randomized to nivolumab then ipilimumab (arm A) or the reverse (arm B). PBMC sorting kept live CD3+CD8+ cells without CD19 or CD56. The material was CD8+ T cells sorted from blood (inferred from file names), obtained from a patient given nivolumab and ipilimumab in sequence. The receptor comes from a human donor with melanoma.

The CDR3 loop reads CASRPLAGVPETQYF. CDR3 nucleotide sequence: TGTGCCAGCAGACCCCTAGCGGGAGTTCCGGAGACCCAGTACTTC. V is TRBV27 and J is TRBJ2-5; the match to TRBD2 covers 10 bases. Germline V CDR1 and CDR2: MNHEY, SMNVEV (reference sequence). Trimming took 6 bases from V and 5 from J; bases not matched to a gene: 9. The CDR3 length is 15 residues.